The clone carrying this TCR beta chain was counted a single time. This sample was taken from a study of shared clonotypes between healthy human individuals. Germline values: CDR1 SQVTM, CDR2 ANQGSEA. The J segment lost 4 bases and the V segment lost 5 bases, leaving 4 bases of the junction unmatched. This CDR3 contains 15 residues. Template for every sorted-subset replicate PCR totaled approximately 0.2 ug DNA, roughly 30,000 T cell genomes. Produced via immunoSEQ multiplex PCR; TCRdb's table is partial and in-frame only. The repertoire consists of over a million clones, with around 98.5% occurring once and the leading ten covering about 0.4%.

This receptor was obtained from a man aged 25-45 years in good health. The chain has TRBV29-1 and TRBJ2-3; 15 nucleotides match TRBD2. Sequenced sample: naive CD4+ T cells sorted from blood. Sample subset: CD45RA+ positively selected. CDR3 sequence: CSVLGLAGGPDTQYF. CDR3 sequence (DNA): TGCAGCGTTCTGGGACTAGCGGGAGGACCAGATACGCAGTATTTT.